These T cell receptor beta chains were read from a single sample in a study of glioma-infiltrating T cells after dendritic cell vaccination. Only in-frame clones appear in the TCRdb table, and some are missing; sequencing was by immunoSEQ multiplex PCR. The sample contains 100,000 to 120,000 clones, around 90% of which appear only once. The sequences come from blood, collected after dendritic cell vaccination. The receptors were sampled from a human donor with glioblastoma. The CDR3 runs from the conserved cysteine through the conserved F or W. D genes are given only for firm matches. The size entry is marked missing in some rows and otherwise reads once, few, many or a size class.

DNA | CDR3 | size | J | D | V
TGTGCCAGTAGTTACGGGACTCCTCGGGGGTCGGGGAATTCACCCCTCCACTTT | CASSYGTPRGSGNSPLHF | NA | TRBJ1-6 | NA | TRBV19
TGTGCCAGCGGGACTTACCCCCAAGAGACCCAGTACTTC | CASGTYPQETQYF | NA | TRBJ2-5 | NA | TRBV19
TGTGCCAGCAGCTTAGTTGTGGACATAGGGGAGACCCAGTACTTC | CASSLVVDIGETQYF | few | TRBJ2-5 | NA | TRBV11-3
TGTGCCAGCAGCTTAATAGGGGGGGGGAACACTGAAGCTTTCTTT | CASSLIGGGNTEAFF | NA | TRBJ1-1 | NA | TRBV7-3
TGCGCCAGCAGCACTGCCCCAGGGGACACCGGGGAGCTGTTTTTT | CASSTAPGDTGELFF | NA | TRBJ2-2 | NA | TRBV5-1
TGTGCCATCAGTGAGTCTGAACCGGGCTCTGGAAACACCATATATTTT | CAISESEPGSGNTIYF | once | TRBJ1-3 | NA | TRBV10-3
TGTGCCAGCAGCTCTGACAGTGGTTATTCACCCCTCCACTTT | CASSSDSGYSPLHF | NA | TRBJ1-6 | NA | TRBV7-9
TGTGCCAGCAGGGCTAGCGGGGGTACAGATACGCAGTATTTT | CASRASGGTDTQYF | NA | TRBJ2-3 | TRBD2 | TRBV6-5
TGTGCCAGCGGCGGAGGCTCCTACAATGAGCAGTTCTTC | CASGGGSYNEQFF | NA | TRBJ2-1 | NA | TRBV27
TGTGCCAGCAGCGCGGGGACTAGCGGGAGGGGGGATGAGCAGTTCTTC | CASSAGTSGRGDEQFF | NA | TRBJ2-1 | TRBD2 | TRBV9
TGTGCCAGCAGTCAGGAGGGGAATTCACCCCTCCACTTT | CASSQEGNSPLHF | NA | TRBJ1-6 | NA | TRBV2
TGTGCCAGCAGCCTAGCGACCAGCGGGGATTTGAATGAGCAGTTCTTC | CASSLATSGDLNEQFF | NA | TRBJ2-1 | TRBD2 | TRBV11-2
TGTGCCAGCAGGGGGGGGGCCCATACCCAGTACTTC | CASRGGAHTQYF | NA | TRBJ2-5 | NA | TRBV27
TGTGCCAGCAACCCGACAGGGATAGCCTACAATGAGCAGTTCTTC | CASNPTGIAYNEQFF | NA | TRBJ2-1 | TRBD1 | TRBV6-1
TGTGCCAGCAGAGGACAGGGTTCTTACAATGAGCAGTTCTTC | CASRGQGSYNEQFF | NA | TRBJ2-1 | TRBD1 | TRBV7-2
TGTGCCTGGAGTGTCGAGATCTACGGGTATGGCTACACCTTC | CAWSVEIYGYGYTF | NA | TRBJ1-2 | NA | TRBV30
TGCGCCAGCAGCCTCTGGGCTAGCGGGAGGGCCTACTTAACCTACGAGCAGTACTTC | CASSLWASGRAYLTYEQYF | NA | TRBJ2-7 | TRBD2 | TRBV5-1
TGCGCCAGCAGCTTGGGGGTTACGGACAGCTCCTACAATGAGCAGTTCTTC | CASSLGVTDSSYNEQFF | NA | TRBJ2-1 | NA | TRBV5-1
TGTGCCAGCAGCTTGCGAGGGGGCAGTTACAATGAGCAGTTCTTC | CASSLRGGSYNEQFF | NA | TRBJ2-1 | TRBD1 | TRBV5-4
TGTGCCAGCAGCCCAACGAGGGACAGAGGGTCCTACGAGCAGTACTTC | CASSPTRDRGSYEQYF | NA | TRBJ2-7 | TRBD1 | TRBV5-4
TGTGCCAGCAGTCCTTCAGGAGGGGGCGTAAAACTGTTTTTT | CASSPSGGGVKLFF | NA | TRBJ1-4 | TRBD1 | TRBV7-9